These T cell receptor beta chains were read from a single sample in a study of cytomegalovirus exposure and HLA in healthy donors. The protocol was immunoSEQ multiplex PCR, while the TCRdb copy is restricted to in-frame clones and leaves out a portion. The sample holds more than 95,000 clones; more than 75% are singletons and the top ten take approximately 5%. Sequenced: PBMCs. The source of these receptors is a woman between 18 and 30 years old in good health and CMV-seropositive. CDR3s include the opening cysteine and the closing phenylalanine or tryptophan. A D gene is named only where the DNA matches it firmly. The listing skips clone size in some rows; elsewhere it reads once, few, many or a size class.

D	size	V	J	CDR3	DNA
.	once	TRBV6-5	TRBJ1-2	CASSSDSNYGYTF	TGTGCCAGCAGTTCGGACAGTAACTATGGCTACACCTTC
.	.	TRBV30	TRBJ1-2	CAGPGALGYTF	TGTGCCGGGCCAGGGGCCCTGGGCTACACCTTC
TRBD1	.	TRBV7-9	TRBJ2-2	CASSPGTGRAGELFF	TGTGCCAGCAGCCCCGGGACAGGTCGGGCCGGGGAGCTGTTTTTT
TRBD2	.	TRBV5-1	TRBJ2-7	CASSLAVLADEQYF	TGCGCCAGCAGCTTGGCCGTACTAGCGGACGAGCAGTACTTC
.	.	TRBV27	TRBJ2-2	CASSLVRNTGELFF	TGTGCCAGCAGCCTGGTGCGGAACACCGGGGAGCTGTTTTTT
TRBD2	.	TRBV27	TRBJ2-7	CASAGLAGLYEQYF	TGTGCCAGCGCGGGACTAGCGGGACTCTACGAGCAGTACTTC
.	.	TRBV27	TRBJ2-2	CASSGLPNTGELFF	TGTGCCAGCAGTGGGCTACCGAACACCGGGGAGCTGTTTTTT
.	few	TRBV6-5	TRBJ1-1	CASSRQESNTEAFF	TGTGCCAGCAGCCGACAGGAGTCCAACACTGAAGCTTTCTTT
TRBD1	.	TRBV28	TRBJ1-2	CASSSGTGVGYTF	TGTGCCAGCAGTTCCGGGACAGGGGTTGGCTACACCTTC
.	.	TRBV4-2	TRBJ2-7	CASSQDSGEQYF	TGTGCCAGCAGCCAAGATTCAGGAGAGCAGTACTTC
.	.	TRBV28	TRBJ1-1	CASSFTGEAFF	TGTGCCAGCAGTTTTACAGGGGAAGCTTTCTTT
TRBD2	.	TRBV4-1	TRBJ2-3	CASSQISGSLTDTQYF	TGCGCCAGCAGCCAAATTAGCGGGAGCCTTACAGATACGCAGTATTTT
.	.	TRBV29-1	TRBJ2-2	CSVRRTNTGELFF	TGCAGCGTTCGGAGAACGAACACCGGGGAGCTGTTCTTT
TRBD1	few	TRBV19	TRBJ1-2	CASRGDSGMRGYTF	TGTGCCAGTAGGGGGGACAGCGGAATGAGGGGCTACACCTTC
.	.	TRBV7-8	TRBJ2-7	CASSTRQDPYEQYF	TGTGCCAGCAGCACCAGACAGGATCCCTACGAGCAGTACTTC
.	.	TRBV9	TRBJ1-1	CASSVGVGRYTEAFF	TGTGCCAGCAGCGTAGGGGTGGGCCGCTACACTGAAGCTTTCTTT
TRBD2	.	TRBV5-4	TRBJ2-7	CASSSRRLAGLPSTYEQYF	TGTGCCAGCAGCTCCCGGAGACTAGCGGGCCTACCATCAACCTACGAGCAGTACTTC
.	.	TRBV10-1	TRBJ2-7	CASSDRTGLNEQYF	TGCGCCAGCAGTGACCGGACGGGATTGAACGAGCAGTACTTC
TRBD1	.	TRBV5-4	TRBJ2-1	CASSSDRGNEQFF	TGTGCCAGCAGCAGTGACAGGGGTAATGAGCAGTTCTTC
TRBD1	once	TRBV5-4	TRBJ2-7	CASSPGTAYEQYF	TGTGCCAGCAGCCCAGGGACAGCCTACGAGCAGTACTTC
.	few	TRBV11-3	TRBJ2-7	CASSSDRRSYEQYF	TGTGCCAGCAGCTCAGACAGGCGATCCTACGAGCAGTACTTC
.	.	TRBV7-9	TRBJ1-1	CASSSWGGGVSDTEAFF	TGTGCCAGCAGCTCTTGGGGGGGTGGGGTGAGCGACACTGAAGCTTTCTTT
.	.	TRBV28	TRBJ2-2	CASSLEVTGELFF	TGTGCCAGCAGTTTAGAGGTCACCGGGGAGCTGTTTTTT
.	.	TRBV13	TRBJ2-5	CASSLGQETQYF	TGTGCCAGCAGCTTAGGCCAGGAGACCCAGTACTTC
TRBD2	.	TRBV30	TRBJ2-1	CAWSLGLAPNEQFF	TGTGCCTGGAGCCTTGGACTAGCCCCCAATGAGCAGTTCTTC
.	few	TRBV28	TRBJ2-7	CASSVQTYEQYF	TGTGCCAGCAGTGTCCAAACCTACGAGCAGTACTTC
TRBD2	.	TRBV28	TRBJ2-1	CASSLGTSGTSNEQFF	TGTGCCAGCAGTTTGGGCACTAGCGGGACGAGCAATGAGCAGTTCTTC
TRBD2	.	TRBV10-2	TRBJ2-7	CASSESTLSRGGGNEQYF	TGCGCCAGCAGTGAGTCGACTTTATCTCGCGGGGGAGGAAACGAGCAGTACTTC
.	.	TRBV30	TRBJ1-4	CAFREFNEKLFF	TGTGCCTTCCGGGAGTTCAATGAAAAACTGTTTTTT